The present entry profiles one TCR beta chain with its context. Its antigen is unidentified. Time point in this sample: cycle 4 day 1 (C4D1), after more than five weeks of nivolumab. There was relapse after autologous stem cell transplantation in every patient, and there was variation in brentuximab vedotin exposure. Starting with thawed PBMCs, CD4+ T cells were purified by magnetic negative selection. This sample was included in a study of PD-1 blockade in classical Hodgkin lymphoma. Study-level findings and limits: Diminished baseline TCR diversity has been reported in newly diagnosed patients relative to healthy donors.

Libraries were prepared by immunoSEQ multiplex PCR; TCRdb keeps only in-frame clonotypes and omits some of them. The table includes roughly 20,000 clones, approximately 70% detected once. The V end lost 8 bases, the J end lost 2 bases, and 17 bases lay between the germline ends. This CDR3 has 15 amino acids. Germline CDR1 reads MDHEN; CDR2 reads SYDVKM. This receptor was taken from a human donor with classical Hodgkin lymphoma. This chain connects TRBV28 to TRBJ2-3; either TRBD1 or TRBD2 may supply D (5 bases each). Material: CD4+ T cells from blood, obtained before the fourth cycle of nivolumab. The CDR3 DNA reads TGTGCCAGCCGAGACCGGGACCCATACACAGATACGCAGTATTTT. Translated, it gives CASRDRDPYTDTQYF.